This T cell receptor (beta chain) was captured by sequencing in a study of T cell responses to AZD1222 COVID-19 vaccine. Using immunoSEQ multiplex PCR, the repertoire was profiled, and TCRdb retains in-frame clones only, with some absent. The table has 120,000 to 150,000 clones, approximately 90% seen once; the top ten hold over 3.5%. CDR3 length: 11 amino acids. Germline CDR1 and CDR2: MDHEN and SYDVKM. V was pared by 7 bases and J by 6 bases, with 7 bases between. The receptor was derived from an adult in good health. This specimen consisted of peripheral blood, obtained on day 0 of AZD1222 vaccination. J is TRBJ2-1 and V is TRBV28; D call uncertain. CDR3 DNA: TGTGCCAGCAATCATATCAATGAGCAGTTCTTC. Translating gives CASNHINEQFF.